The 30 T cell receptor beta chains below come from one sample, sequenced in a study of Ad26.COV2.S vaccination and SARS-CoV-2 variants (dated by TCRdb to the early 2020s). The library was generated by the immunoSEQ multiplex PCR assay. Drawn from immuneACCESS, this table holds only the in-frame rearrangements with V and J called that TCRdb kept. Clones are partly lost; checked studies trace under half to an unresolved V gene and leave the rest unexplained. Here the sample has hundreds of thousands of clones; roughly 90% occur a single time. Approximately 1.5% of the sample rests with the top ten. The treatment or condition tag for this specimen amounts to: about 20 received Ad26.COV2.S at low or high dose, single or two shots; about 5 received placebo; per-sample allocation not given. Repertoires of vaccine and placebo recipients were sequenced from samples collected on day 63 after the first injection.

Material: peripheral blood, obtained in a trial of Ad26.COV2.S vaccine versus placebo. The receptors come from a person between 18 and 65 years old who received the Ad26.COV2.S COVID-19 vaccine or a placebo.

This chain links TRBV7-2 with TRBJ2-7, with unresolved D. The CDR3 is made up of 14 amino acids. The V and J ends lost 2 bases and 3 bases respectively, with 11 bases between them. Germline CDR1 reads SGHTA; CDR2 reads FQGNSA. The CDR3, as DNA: TGTGCCAGCAGCTTATATACAGTAAGCTACGAGCAGTACTTC. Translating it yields CASSLYTVSYEQYF.

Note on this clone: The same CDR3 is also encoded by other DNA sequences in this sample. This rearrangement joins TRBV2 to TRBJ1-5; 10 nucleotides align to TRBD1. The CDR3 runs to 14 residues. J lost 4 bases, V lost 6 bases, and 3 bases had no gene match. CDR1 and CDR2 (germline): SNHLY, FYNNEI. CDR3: CASSGTGANQPQHF. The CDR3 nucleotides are TGTGCCAGCAGCGGGACAGGGGCAAATCAGCCCCAGCATTTT.

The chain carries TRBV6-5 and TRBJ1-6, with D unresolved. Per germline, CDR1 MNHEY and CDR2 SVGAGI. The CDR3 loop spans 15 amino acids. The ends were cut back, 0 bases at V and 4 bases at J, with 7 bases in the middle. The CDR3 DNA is TGTGCCAGCAGTTACTCAGGGCTTTATAATTCACCCCTCCACTTT. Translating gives CASSYSGLYNSPLHF.

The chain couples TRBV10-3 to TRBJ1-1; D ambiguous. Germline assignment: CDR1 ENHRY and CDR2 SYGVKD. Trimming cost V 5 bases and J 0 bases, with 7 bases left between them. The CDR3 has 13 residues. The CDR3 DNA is TGTGCCATCAGTCCCAACCTGAACACTGAAGCTTTCTTT. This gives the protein CAISPNLNTEAFF.

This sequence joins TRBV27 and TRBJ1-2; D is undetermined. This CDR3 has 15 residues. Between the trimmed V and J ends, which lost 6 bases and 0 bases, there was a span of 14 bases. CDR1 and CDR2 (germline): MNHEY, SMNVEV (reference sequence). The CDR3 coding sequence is TGTGCCAGCAGCAAAGGGCAAGCGACTAACTATGGCTACACCTTC. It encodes CASSKGQATNYGYTF.

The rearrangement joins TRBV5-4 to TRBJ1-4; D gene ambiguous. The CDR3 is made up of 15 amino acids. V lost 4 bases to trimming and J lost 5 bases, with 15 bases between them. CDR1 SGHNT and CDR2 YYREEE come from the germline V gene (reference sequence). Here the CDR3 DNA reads TGTGCCAGCAGCGCCCGGGCCGCGGGGAATGAAAAACTGTTTTTT. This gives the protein CASSARAAGNEKLFF.

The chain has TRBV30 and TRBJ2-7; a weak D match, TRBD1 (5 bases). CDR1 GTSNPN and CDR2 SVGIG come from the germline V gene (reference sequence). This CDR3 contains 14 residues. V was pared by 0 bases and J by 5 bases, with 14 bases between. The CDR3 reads CAWSVMSWGHEQYF. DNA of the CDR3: TGTGCCTGGAGTGTAATGTCTTGGGGCCACGAGCAGTACTTC.

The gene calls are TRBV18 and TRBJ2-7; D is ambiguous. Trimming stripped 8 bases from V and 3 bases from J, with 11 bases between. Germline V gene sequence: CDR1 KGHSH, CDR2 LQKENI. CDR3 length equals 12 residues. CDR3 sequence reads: CASGYNYYEQYF. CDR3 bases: TGTGCCAGCGGATACAACTACTACGAGCAGTACTTC.

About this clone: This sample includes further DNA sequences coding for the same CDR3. This CDR3 reads CSVEGSGTTYEQYF. In nucleotides, the CDR3 is TGCAGCGTTGAAGGTAGCGGGACTACTTACGAGCAGTACTTC. The rearrangement links TRBV29-1 to TRBJ2-7; 8 bases are a match to TRBD2. The CDR3 length is 14 residues. The germline gives CDR1 SQVTM, CDR2 ANQGSEA. Trimming removed 1 base from V and 4 bases from J; junction bases left unmatched: 6.

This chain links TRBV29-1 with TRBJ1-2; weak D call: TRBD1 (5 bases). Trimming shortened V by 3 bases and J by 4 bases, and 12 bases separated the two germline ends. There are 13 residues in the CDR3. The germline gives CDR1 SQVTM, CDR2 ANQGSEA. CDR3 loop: CSVEQGAAYGYTF. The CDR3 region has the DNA TGCAGCGTTGAGCAGGGAGCAGCCTATGGCTACACCTTC.

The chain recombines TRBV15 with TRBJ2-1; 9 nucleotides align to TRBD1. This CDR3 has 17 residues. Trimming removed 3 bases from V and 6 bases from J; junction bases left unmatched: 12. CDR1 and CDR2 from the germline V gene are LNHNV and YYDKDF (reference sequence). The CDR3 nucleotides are TGTGCCACCAGCAGGGACAGGGGAAAAAGTATTTTCAATGAGCAGTTCTTC. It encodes CATSRDRGKSIFNEQFF.

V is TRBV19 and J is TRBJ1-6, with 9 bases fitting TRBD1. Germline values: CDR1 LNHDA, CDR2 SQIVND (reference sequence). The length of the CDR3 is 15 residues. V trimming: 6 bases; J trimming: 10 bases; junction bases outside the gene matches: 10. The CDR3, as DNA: TGTGCCAGTAGACCGCCGGGACAGGGACTCTCACCCCTCCACTTT. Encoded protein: CASRPPGQGLSPLHF.

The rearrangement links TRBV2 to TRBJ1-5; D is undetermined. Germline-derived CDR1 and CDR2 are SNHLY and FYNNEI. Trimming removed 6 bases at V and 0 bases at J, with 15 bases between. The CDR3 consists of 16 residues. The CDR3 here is CASRAGEMYSNQPQHF. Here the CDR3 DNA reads TGTGCCAGCAGGGCGGGTGAGATGTATAGCAATCAGCCCCAGCATTTT.

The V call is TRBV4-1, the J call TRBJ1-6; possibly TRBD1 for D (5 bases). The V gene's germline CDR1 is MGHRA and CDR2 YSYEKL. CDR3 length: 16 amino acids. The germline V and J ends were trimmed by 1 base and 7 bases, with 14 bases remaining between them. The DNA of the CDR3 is TGCGCCAGCAGCCAAGCCTCGGGCAGGGCGAATTCACCCCTCCACTTT. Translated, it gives CASSQASGRANSPLHF.

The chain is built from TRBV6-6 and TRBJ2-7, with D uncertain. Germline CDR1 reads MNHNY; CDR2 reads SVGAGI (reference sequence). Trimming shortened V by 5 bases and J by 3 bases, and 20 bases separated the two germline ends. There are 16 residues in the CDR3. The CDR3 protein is CASSRPVLGSGYEQYF. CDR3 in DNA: TGTGCCAGCAGTCGACCCGTGCTGGGGTCGGGCTACGAGCAGTACTTC.

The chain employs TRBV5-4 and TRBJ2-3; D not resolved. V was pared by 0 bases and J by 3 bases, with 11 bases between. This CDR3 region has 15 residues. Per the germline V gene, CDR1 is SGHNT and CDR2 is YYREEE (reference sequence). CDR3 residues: CASSLAGPNTDTQYF. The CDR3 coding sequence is TGTGCCAGCAGCTTGGCCGGACCAAATACAGATACGCAGTATTTT.

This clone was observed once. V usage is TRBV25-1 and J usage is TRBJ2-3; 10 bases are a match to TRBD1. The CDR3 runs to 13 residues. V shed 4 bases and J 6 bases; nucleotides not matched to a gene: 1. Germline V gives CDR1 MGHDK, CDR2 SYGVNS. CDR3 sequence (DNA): TGTGCCAGCAGTGGGGACAGGGGTGATACGCAGTATTTT. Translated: CASSGDRGDTQYF.

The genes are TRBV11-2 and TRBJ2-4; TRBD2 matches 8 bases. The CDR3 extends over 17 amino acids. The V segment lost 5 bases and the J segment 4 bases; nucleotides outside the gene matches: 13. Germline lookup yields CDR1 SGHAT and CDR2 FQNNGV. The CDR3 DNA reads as TGTGCCAGCAGCCCCTCCTCCCATATAGCGGGAAAAAACATTCAGTACTTC. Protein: CASSPSSHIAGKNIQYF.

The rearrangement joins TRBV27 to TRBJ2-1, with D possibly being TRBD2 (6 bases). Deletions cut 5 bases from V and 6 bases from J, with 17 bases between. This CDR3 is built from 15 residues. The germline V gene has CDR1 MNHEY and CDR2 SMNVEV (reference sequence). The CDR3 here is CASSVTRPPVNEQFF. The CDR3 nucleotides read TGTGCCAGCAGTGTGACTAGGCCGCCGGTCAATGAGCAGTTCTTC.

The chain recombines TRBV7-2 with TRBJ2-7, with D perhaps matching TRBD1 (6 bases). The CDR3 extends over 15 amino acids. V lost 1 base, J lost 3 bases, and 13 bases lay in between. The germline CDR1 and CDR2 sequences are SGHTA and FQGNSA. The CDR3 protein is CASSLEAGVYYEQYF. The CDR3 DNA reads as TGTGCCAGCAGCTTAGAGGCAGGGGTCTACTACGAGCAGTACTTC.

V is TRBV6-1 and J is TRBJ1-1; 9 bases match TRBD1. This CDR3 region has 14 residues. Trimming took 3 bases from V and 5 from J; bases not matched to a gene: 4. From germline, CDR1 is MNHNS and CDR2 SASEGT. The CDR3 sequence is CASSDIGQGTEAFF. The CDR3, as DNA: TGTGCCAGCAGTGACATAGGACAGGGGACTGAAGCTTTCTTT.

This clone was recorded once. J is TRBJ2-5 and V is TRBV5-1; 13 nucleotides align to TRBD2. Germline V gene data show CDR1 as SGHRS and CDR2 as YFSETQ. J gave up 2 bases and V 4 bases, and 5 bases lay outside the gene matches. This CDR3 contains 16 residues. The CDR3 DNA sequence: TGCGCCAGCAGCCTAAGGACTAGCGGGGGACAAGAGACCCAGTACTTC. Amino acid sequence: CASSLRTSGGQETQYF.

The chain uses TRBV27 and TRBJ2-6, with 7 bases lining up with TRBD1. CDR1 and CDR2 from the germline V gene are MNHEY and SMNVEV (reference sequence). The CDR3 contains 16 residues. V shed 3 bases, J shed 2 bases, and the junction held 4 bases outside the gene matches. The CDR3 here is CASSFNRGTGANVLTF. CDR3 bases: TGTGCCAGCAGTTTTAACAGGGGCACTGGGGCCAACGTCCTGACTTTC. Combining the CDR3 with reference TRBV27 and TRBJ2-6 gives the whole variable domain EAQVTQNPRYLITVTGKKLTVTCSQNMNHEYMSWYRQDPGLGLRQIYYSMNVEVTDKGDVPEGYKVSRKEKRNFPLILESPSPNQTSLYFCASSFNRGTGANVLTFGAGSRLTVL.

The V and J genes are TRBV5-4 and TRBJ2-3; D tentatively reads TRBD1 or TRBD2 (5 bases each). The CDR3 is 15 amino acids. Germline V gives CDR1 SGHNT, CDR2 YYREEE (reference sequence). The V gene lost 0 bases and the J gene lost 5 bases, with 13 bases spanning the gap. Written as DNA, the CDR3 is TGTGCCAGCAGCTTGGCCGGGACCCCAGTAGATACGCAGTATTTT. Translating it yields CASSLAGTPVDTQYF.

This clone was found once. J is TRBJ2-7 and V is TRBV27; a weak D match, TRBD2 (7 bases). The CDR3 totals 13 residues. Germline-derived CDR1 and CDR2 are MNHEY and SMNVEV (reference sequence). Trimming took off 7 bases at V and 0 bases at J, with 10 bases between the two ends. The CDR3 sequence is CASKGGSSYEQYF. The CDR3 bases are TGTGCCAGCAAGGGGGGGTCCTCCTACGAGCAGTACTTC.

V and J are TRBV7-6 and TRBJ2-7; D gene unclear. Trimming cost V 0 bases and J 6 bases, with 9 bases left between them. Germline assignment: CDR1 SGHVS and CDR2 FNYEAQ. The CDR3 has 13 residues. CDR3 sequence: CASSLAPTGEQYF. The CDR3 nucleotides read TGTGCCAGCAGCTTAGCTCCGACGGGCGAGCAGTACTTC.

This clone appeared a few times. CDR3 protein: CASSPSDSQPQHF. In nucleotides, the CDR3 is TGTGCCAGCTCACCATCGGATAGTCAGCCCCAGCATTTT. The chain carries TRBV18 and TRBJ1-5; D remains unclear. The germline gives CDR1 KGHSH, CDR2 LQKENI. Trimming stripped 2 bases from V and 6 bases from J, with 8 bases between. The CDR3 consists of 13 residues.

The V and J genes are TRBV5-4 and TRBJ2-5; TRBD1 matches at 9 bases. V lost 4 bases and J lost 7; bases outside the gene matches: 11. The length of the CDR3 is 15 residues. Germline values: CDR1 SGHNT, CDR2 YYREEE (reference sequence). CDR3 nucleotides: TGTGCCAGCAGCAGGCCGGGACAGGGAGGGGGGACCCAGTACTTC. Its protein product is CASSRPGQGGGTQYF.

The CDR3: CATSGGTDEQFF. Written as DNA, the CDR3 is TGTGCCACCAGTGGGGGTACGGATGAGCAGTTCTTC. The chain carries TRBV24-1 and TRBJ2-1; unclear D gene. The V end lost 5 bases, the J end lost 8 bases, and 9 bases lay between the germline ends. The germline V gene encodes CDR1 KGHDR and CDR2 SFDVKD. This CDR3 comprises 12 residues.

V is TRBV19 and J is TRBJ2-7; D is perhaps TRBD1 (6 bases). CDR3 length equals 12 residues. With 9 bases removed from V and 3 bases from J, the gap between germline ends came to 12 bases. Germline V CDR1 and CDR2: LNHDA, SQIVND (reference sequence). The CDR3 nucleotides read TGTGCCAGCCGGGACAATTACTACGAGCAGTACTTC. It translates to CASRDNYYEQYF.